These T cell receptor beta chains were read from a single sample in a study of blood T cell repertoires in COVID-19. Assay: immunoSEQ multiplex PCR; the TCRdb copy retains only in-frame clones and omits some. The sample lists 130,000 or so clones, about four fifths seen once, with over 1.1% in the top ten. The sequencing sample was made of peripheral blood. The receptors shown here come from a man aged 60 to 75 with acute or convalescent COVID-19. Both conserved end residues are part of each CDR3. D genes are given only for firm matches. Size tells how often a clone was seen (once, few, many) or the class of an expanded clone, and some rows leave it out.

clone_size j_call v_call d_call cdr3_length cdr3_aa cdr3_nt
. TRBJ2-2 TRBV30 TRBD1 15 CALHRGPANTGELFF TGTGCCTTACACAGGGGACCCGCGAACACCGGGGAGCTGTTTTTT
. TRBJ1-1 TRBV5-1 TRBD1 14 CASSITGVGSEAFF TGCGCCAGCAGCATAACAGGGGTGGGCTCTGAAGCTTTCTTT
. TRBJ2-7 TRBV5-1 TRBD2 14 CASTPGLTSYEQYF TGCGCCAGCACCCCGGGACTAACATCCTACGAGCAGTACTTC
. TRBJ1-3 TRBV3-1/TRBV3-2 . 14 CASSPRTAGNTIYF TGTGCCAGCAGCCCTCGGACAGCTGGAAACACCATATATTTT
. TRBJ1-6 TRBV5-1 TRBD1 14 CASSLDRGWSPLHF TGCGCCAGCAGCTTGGACAGGGGTTGGTCACCCCTCCACTTT
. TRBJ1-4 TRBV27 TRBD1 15 CASSPLGTANEKLFF TGTGCCAGCAGTCCGCTGGGGACAGCTAATGAAAAACTGTTTTTT
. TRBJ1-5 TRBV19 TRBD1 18 CASSPGTGAHYSNQPQHF TGTGCCAGTAGCCCCGGGACAGGGGCTCACTATAGCAATCAGCCCCAGCATTTT
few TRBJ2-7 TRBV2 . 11 CASSAPYEQYF TGTGCCAGCAGTGCTCCTTACGAGCAGTACTTC
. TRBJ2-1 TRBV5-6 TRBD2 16 CASSLGLAGVRNEQFF TGTGCCAGCAGCTTGGGGCTAGCGGGAGTTAGGAATGAGCAGTTCTTC
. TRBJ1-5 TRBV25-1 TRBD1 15 CASSPGQGFNQPQHF TGTGCCAGCAGTCCGGGACAGGGTTTTAATCAGCCCCAGCATTTT
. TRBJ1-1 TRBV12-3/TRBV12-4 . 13 CASKSTGNTEAFF TGTGCCAGCAAATCGACAGGGAACACTGAAGCTTTCTTT
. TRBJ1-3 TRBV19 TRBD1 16 CATGQGKFSSGNTIYF TGTGCCACTGGACAGGGGAAATTTAGCTCTGGAAACACCATATATTTT
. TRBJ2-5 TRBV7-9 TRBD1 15 CASRTTGAPRDTQYF TGTGCCAGCAGGACAACAGGGGCACCAAGAGATACCCAGTACTTC
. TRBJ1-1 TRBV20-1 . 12 CSASLSGTEAFF TGCAGTGCTAGTTTATCCGGGACTGAAGCTTTCTTT
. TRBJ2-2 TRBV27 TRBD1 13 CASNDRVDGELFF TGTGCCAGCAACGACAGGGTGGACGGGGAGCTGTTTTTT
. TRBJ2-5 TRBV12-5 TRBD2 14 CASGLTSGVETQYF TGTGCTAGTGGTCTGACTAGCGGGGTGGAGACCCAGTACTTC
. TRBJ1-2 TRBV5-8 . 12 CASSKRGPGYTF TGTGCCAGCTCTAAAAGGGGCCCTGGCTACACCTTC
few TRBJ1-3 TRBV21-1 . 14 CASSKGRLINTIYF TGTGCCAGCAGCAAAGGGAGGCTAATAAACACCATATATTTT
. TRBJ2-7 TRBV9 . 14 CASSPDRRGGEQYF TGTGCCAGCAGTCCTGACAGGAGGGGGGGCGAGCAGTACTTC
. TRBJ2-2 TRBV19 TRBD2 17 CASSKIAGGTRTGELFF TGTGCCAGTAGTAAAATAGCGGGGGGGACGCGGACCGGGGAGCTGTTTTTT
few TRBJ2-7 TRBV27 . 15 CASSLGAPISYEQYF TGTGCCAGCAGTTTAGGTGCTCCTATCTCCTACGAGCAGTACTTC
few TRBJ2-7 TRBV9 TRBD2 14 CASSNRTSLDEQYF TGTGCCAGCAGCAACCGGACTAGCCTCGACGAGCAGTACTTC
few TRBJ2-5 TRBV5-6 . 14 CASSLAEGSWTQYF TGTGCCAGCAGCTTGGCCGAGGGTTCGTGGACCCAGTACTTC
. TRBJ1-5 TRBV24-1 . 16 CATSPTTDYSNQPQHF TGTGCCACCAGTCCGACGACAGATTATAGCAATCAGCCCCAGCATTTT
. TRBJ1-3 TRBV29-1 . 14 CSVVQGSSGNTIYF TGCAGCGTTGTGCAGGGGAGCTCTGGAAACACCATATATTTT
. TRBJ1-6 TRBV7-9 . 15 CASSLPTGLGSPLHF TGTGCCAGCAGCCTCCCGACAGGTCTTGGGTCACCCCTCCACTTT
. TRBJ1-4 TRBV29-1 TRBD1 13 CSARTGRDEKLFF TGCAGCGCCAGGACAGGGAGGGATGAAAAACTGTTTTTT
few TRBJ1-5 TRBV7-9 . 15 CASSLSGSGVQPQHF TGTGCCAGCAGCTTAAGTGGGTCAGGGGTACAGCCCCAGCATTTT
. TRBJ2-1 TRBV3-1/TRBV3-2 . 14 CASSQVVGGAEQFF TGTGCCAGCAGCCAAGTAGTGGGCGGGGCTGAGCAGTTCTTC
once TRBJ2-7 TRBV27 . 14 CASSLGQGGYEQYF TGTGCCAGCAGTTTAGGGCAGGGTGGCTACGAGCAGTACTTC
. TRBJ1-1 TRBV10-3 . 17 CAISESWQGRENTEAFF TGTGCCATCAGTGAGTCGTGGCAGGGGAGAGAGAACACTGAAGCTTTCTTT
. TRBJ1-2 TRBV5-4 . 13 CASSLASAGGYTF TGTGCCAGCAGCTTGGCTTCCGCGGGTGGCTACACCTTC
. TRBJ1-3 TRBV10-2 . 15 CASSESAGTGNTIYF TGCGCCAGCAGTGAGTCGGCAGGGACTGGAAACACCATATATTTT
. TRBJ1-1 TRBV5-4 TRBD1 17 CASSLGAPRQGNTEAFF TGTGCCAGCAGCTTGGGGGCCCCCCGACAGGGGAACACTGAAGCTTTCTTT
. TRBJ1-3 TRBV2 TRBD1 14 CASSGRSRGDTIYF TGTGCCAGCAGCGGACGGAGCAGGGGGGACACCATATATTTT
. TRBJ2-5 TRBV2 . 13 CASEGLNKETQYF TGTGCCAGCGAGGGACTTAATAAAGAGACCCAGTACTTC
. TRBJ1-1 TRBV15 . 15 CATSREGGGRVRAFF TGTGCCACCAGCAGAGAGGGGGGAGGCCGCGTGAGAGCTTTCTTT
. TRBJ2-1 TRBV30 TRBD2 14 CAWGLAGIYNEQFF TGTGCCTGGGGACTAGCGGGGATCTACAATGAGCAGTTCTTC
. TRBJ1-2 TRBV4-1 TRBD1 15 CASSQQDRADYGYTF TGCGCCAGCAGCCAACAGGACAGGGCTGACTATGGCTACACCTTC
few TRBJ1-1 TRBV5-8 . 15 CASSYPETEITEAFF TGTGCCAGCAGCTATCCCGAGACAGAAATCACTGAAGCTTTCTTT
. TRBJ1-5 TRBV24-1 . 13 CATSDPLRGIQHF TGTGCCACCAGTGACCCACTGCGGGGGATCCAGCATTTT
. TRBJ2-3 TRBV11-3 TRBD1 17 CASSSGQGVRTFDTQYF TGTGCCAGCAGCTCCGGACAGGGGGTCCGCACGTTCGATACGCAGTATTTT
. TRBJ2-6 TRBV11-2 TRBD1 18 CASSLEGGLSSGANVLTF TGTGCCAGCAGCTTAGAAGGGGGCCTAAGCTCTGGGGCCAACGTCCTGACTTTC
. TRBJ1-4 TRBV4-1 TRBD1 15 CASSQGGGIGEKLFF TGCGCCAGCAGCCAAGGAGGGGGCATCGGTGAAAAACTGTTTTTT
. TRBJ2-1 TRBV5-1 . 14 CASSRGLGYNEQFF TGCGCCAGCAGCAGGGGCCTGGGGTACAATGAGCAGTTCTTC
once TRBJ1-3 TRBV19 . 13 CASGPGSGNTIYF TGTGCCAGTGGTCCCGGCTCTGGAAACACCATATATTTT
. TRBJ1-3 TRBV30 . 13 CAWTRDFGNTIYF TGTGCCTGGACCCGGGACTTTGGAAACACCATATATTTT
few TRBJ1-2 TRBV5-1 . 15 CASSSGQRQGYGYTF TGCGCCAGCAGCTCCGGACAGAGACAAGGCTATGGCTACACCTTC
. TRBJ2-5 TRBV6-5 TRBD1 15 CASSYSQGGQETQYF TGTGCCAGCAGTTACTCACAGGGGGGTCAAGAGACCCAGTACTTC
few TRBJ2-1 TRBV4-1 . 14 CASSLGQTYNEQFF TGCGCCAGCAGCCTCGGACAAACCTACAATGAGCAGTTCTTC
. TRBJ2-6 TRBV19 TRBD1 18 CASSIRGQGAPGANVLTF TGTGCCAGTAGTATTCGGGGACAGGGGGCGCCTGGGGCCAACGTCCTGACTTTC